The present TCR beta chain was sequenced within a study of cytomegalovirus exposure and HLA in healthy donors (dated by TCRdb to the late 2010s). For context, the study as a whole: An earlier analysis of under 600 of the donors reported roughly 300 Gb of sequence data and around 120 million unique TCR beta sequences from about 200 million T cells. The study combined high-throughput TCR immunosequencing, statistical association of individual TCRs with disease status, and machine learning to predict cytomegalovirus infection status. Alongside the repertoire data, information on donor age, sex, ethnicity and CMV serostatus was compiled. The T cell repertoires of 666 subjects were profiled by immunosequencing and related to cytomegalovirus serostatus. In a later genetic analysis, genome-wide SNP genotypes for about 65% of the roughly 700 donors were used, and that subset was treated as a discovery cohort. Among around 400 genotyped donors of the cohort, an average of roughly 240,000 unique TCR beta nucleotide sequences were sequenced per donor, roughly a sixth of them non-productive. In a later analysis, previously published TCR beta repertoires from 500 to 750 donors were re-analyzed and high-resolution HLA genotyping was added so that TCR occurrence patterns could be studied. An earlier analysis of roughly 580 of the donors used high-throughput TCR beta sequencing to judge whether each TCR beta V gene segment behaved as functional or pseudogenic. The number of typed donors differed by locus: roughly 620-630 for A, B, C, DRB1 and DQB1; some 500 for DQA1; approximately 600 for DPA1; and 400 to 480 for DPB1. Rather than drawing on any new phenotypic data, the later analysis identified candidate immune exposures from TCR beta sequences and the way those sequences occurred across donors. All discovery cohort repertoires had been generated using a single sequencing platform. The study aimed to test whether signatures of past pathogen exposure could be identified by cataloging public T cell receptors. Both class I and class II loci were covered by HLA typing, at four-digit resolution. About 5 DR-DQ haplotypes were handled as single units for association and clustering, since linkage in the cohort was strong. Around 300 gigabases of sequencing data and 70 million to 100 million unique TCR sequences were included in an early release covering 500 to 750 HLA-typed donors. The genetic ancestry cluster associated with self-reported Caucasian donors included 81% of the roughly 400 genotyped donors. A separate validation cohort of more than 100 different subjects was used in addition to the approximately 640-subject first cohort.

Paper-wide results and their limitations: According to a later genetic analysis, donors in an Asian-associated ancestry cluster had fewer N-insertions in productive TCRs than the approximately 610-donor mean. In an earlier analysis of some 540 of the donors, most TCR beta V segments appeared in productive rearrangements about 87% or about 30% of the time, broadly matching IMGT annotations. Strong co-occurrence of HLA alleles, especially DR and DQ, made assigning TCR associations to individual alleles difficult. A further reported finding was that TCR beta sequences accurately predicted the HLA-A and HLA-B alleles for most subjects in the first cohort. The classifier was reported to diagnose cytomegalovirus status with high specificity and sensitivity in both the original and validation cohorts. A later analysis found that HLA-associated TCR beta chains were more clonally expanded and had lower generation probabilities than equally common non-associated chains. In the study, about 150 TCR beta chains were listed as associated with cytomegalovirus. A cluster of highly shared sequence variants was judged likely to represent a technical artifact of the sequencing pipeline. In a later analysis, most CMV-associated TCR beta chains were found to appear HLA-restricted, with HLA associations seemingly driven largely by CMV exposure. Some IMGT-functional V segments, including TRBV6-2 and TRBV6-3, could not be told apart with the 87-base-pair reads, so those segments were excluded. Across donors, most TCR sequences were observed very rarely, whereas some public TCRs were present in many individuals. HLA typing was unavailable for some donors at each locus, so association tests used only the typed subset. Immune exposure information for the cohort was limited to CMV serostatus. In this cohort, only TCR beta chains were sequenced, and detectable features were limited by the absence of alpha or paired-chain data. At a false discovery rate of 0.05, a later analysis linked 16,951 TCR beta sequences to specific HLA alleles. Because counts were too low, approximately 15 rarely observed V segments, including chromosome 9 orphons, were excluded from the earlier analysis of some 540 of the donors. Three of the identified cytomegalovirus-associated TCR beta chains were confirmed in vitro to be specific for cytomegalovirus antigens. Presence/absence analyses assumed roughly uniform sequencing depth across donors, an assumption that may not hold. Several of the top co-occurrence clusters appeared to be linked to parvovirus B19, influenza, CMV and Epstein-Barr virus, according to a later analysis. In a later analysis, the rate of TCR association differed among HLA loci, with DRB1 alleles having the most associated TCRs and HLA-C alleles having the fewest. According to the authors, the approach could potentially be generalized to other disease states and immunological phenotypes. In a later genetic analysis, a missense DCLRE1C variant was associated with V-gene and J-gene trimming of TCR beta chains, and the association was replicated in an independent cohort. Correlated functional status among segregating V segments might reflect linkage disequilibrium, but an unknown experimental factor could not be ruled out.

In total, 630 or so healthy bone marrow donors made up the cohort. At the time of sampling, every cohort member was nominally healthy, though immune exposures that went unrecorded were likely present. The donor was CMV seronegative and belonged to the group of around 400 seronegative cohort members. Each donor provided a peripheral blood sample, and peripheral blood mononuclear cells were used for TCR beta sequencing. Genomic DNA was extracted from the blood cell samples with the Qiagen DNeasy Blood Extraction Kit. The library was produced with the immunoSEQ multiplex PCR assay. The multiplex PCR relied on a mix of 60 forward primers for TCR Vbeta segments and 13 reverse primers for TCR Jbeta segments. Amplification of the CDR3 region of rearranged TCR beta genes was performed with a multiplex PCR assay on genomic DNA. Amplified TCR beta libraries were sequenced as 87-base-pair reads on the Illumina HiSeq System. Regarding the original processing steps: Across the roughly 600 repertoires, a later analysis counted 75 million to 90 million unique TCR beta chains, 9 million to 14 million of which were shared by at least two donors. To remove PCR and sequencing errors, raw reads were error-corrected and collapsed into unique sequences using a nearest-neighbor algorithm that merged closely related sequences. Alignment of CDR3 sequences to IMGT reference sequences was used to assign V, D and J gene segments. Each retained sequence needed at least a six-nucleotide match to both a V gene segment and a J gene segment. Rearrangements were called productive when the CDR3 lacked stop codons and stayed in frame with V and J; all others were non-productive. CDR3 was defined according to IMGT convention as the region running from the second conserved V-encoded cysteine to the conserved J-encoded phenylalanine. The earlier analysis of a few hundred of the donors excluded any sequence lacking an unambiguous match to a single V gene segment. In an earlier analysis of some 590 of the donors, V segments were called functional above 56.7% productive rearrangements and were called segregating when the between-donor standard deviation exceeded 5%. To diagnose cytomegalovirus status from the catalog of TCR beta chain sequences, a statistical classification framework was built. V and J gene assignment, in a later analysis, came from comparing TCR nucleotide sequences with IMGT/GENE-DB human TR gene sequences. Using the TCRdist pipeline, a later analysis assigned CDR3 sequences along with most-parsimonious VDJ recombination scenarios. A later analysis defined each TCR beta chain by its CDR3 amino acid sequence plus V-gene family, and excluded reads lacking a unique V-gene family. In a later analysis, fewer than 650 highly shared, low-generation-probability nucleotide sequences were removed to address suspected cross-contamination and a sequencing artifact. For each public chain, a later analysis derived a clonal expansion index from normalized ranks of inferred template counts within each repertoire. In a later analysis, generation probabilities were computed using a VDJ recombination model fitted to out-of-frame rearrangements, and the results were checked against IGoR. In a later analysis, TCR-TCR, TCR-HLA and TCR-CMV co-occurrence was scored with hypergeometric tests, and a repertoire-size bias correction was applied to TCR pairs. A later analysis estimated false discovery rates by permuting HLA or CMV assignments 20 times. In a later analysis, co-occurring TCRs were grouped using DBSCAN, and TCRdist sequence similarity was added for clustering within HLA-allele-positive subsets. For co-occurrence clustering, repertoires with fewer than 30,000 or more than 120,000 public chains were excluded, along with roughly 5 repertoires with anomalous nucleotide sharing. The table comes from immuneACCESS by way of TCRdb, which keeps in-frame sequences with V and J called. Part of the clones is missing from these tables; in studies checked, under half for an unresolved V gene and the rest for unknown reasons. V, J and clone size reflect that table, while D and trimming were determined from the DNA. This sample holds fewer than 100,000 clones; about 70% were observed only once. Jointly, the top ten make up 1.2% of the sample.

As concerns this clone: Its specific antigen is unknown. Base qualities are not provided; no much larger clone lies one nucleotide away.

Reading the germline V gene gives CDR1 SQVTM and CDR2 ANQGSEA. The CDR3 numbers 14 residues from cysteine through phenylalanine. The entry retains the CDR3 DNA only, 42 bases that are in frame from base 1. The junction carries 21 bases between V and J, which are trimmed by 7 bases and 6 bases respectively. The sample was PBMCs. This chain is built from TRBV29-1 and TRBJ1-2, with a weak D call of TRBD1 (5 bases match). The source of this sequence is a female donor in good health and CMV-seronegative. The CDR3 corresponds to CSAHRLGGVNGYTF. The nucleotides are TGCAGCGCCCATCGATTGGGGGGTGTGAATGGCTACACCTTC.